This T cell receptor beta chain was recovered during a study of glioma-infiltrating T cells. This clonotype appeared a few times. The antigen remains unidentified. TCR alpha and beta CDR3 regions were amplified from RNA using iRepertoire nested multiplex PCR. For one-step reverse transcription and amplification, 100-400 ng of tissue mRNA or PBMC total RNA was used. Each CDR3 protein is one row after TCRdb ran MiXCR on the multiplex PCR reads. The sample lists about 140,000 distinct CDR3 sequences, 39% occurring once. Notes on the study in general: Gliomas, especially low-grade, showed above-expected tissue-blood divergence; non-neoplastic patients showed below.

This receptor was identified in a human donor with low-grade glioma or glioblastoma, undergoing nonglioma brain surgery, or in good health (not recorded which). The sequenced sample was glioma tissue, nonneoplastic brain tissue, or PBMCs (not recorded which).

The CDR3 bases are TGTGCCAGCAGCTCGACAGAAAAAGAGACCCAGTACTTC. Encoded protein: CASSSTEKETQYF. The chain joins TRBV7-9 to TRBJ2-5, with D perhaps TRBD1 (5 bases). The CDR3 is 13 amino acids. V was pared by 4 bases and J by 3 bases, with 9 bases between. Germline V lookup: CDR1 SEHNR, CDR2 FQNEAQ (reference sequence).